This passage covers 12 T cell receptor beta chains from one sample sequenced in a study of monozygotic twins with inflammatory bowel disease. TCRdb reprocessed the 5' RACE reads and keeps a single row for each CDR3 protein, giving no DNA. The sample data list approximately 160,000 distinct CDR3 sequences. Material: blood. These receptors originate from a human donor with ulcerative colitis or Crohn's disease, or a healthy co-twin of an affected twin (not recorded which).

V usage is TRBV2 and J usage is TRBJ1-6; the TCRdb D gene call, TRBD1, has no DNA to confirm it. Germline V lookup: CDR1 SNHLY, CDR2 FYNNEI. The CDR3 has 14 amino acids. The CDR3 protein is CASSENRGNSPLHF.

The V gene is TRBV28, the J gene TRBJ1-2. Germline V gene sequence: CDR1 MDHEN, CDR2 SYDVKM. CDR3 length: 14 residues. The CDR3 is CASSLLRGSYGYTF.

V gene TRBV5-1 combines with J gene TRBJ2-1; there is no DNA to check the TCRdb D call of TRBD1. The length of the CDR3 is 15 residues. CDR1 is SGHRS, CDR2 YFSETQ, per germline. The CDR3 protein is CASNTGGNTPNEQFF.

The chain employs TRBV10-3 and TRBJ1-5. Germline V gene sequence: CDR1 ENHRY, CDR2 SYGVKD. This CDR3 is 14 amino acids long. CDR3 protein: CAISLLGGDQPQHF.

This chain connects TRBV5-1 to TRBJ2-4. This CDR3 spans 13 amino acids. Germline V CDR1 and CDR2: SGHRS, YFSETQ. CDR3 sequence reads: CASSLKTQNIQYF.

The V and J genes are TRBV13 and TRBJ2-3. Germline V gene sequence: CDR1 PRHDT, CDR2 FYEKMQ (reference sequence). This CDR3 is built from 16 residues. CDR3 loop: CASSLVPKRNTDTQYF.

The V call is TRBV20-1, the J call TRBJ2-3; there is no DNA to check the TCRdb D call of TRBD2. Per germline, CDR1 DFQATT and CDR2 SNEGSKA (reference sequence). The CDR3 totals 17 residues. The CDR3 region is CSASAPGLARNTDTQYF.

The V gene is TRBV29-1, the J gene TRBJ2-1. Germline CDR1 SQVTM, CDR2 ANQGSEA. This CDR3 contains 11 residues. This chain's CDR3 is CSVTDSGEQFF.

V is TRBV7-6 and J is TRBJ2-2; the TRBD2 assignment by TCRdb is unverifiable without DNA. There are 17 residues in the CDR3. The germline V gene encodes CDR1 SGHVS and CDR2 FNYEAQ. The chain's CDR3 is CASSTPGLAGANGELFF.

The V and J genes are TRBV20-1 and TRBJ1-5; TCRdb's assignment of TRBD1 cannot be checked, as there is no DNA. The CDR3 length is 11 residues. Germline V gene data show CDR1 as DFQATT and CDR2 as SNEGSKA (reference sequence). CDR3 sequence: CSASRGDSQHF.

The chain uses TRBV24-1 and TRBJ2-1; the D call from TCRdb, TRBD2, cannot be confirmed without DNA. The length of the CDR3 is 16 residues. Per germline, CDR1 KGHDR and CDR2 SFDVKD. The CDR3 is CATSDGGLASYNEQFF.

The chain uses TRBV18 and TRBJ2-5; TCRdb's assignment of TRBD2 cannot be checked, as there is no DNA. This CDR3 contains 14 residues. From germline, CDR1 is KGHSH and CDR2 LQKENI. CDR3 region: CASSGGLAGETQYF.